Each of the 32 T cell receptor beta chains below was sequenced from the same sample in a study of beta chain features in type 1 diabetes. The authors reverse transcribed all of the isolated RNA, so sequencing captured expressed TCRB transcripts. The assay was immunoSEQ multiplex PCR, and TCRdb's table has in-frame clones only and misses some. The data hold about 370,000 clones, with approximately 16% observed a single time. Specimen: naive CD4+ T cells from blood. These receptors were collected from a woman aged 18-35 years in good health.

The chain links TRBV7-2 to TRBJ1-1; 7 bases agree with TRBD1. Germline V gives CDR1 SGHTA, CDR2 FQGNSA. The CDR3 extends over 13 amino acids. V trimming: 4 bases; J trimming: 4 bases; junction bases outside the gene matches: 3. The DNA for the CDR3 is TGTGCCAGCAGCTCGGCAGGGGGCACTGAAGCTTTCTTT. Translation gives CASSSAGGTEAFF.

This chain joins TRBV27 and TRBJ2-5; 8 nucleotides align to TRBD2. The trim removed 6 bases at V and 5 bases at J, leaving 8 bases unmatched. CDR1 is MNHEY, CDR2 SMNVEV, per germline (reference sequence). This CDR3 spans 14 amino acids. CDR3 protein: CASRASGSAETQYF. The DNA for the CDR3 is TGTGCCAGCAGAGCAAGCGGGAGTGCTGAGACCCAGTACTTC.

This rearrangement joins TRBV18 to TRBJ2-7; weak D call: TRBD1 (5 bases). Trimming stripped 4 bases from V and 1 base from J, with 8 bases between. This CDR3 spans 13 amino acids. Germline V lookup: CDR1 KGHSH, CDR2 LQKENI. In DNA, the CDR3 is TGTGCCAGCTCACAACAGGTTTCCTACGAGCAGTACTTC. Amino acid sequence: CASSQQVSYEQYF.

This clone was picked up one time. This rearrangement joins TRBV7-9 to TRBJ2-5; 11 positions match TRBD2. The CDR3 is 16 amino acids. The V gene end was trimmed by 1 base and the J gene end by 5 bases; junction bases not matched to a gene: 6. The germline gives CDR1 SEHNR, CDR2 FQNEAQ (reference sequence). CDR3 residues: CASSLGSGRAEETQYF. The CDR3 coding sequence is TGTGCCAGCAGCTTAGGTAGCGGGAGGGCCGAGGAGACCCAGTACTTC.

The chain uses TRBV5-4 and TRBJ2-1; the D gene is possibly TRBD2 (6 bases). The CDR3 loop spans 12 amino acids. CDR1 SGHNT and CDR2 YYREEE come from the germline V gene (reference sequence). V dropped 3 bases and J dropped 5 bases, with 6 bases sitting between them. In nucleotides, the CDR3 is TGTGCCAGCAGCTCGGGAGACAATGAGCAGTTCTTC. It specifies CASSSGDNEQFF.

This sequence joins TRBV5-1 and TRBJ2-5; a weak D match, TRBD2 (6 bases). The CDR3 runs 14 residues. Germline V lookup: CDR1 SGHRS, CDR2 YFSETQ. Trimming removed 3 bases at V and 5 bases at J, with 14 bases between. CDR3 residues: CASSYHTSSETQYF. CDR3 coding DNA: TGCGCCAGCAGCTACCATACTAGCTCCGAGACCCAGTACTTC.

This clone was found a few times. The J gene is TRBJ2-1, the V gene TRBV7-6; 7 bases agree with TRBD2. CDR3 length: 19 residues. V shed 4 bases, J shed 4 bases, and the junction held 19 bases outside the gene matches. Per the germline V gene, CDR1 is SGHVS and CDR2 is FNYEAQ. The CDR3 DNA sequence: TGTGCCAGCAGCTCTCGGACTAGGGACCCTTCTCTGGATTACAATGAGCAGTTCTTC. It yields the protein CASSSRTRDPSLDYNEQFF.

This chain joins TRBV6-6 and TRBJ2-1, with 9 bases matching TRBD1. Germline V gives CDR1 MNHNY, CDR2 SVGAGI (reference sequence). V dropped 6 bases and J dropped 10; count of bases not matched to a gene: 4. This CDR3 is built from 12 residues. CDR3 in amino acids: CASRLGTGEQFF. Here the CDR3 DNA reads TGTGCCAGCAGGCTCGGGACAGGGGAGCAGTTCTTC.

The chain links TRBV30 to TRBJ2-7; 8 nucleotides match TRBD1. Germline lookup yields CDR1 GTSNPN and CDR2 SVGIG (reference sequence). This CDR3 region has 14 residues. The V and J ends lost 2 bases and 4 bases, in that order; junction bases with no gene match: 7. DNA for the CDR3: TGTGCCTGGAGTCGAGGTGACAGGGGATACGAGCAGTACTTC. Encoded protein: CAWSRGDRGYEQYF.

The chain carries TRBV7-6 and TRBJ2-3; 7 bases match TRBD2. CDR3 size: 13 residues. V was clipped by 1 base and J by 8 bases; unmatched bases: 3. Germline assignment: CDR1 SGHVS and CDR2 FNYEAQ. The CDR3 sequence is CASSLGGSGTQYF. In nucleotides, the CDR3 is TGTGCCAGCAGCTTAGGCGGGAGCGGTACGCAGTATTTT.

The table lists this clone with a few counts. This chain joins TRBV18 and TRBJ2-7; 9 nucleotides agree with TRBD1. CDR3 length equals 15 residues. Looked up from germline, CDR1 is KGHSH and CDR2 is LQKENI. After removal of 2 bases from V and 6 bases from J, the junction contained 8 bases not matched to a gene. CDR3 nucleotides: TGTGCCAGCTCACCATTCCACAGGGGGCAAGGCGAGCAGTACTTC. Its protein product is CASSPFHRGQGEQYF.

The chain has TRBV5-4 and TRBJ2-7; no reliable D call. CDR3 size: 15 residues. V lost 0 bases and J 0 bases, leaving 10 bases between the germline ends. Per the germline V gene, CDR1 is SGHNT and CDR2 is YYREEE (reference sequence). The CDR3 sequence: CASSLVTRISYEQYF. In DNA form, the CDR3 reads TGTGCCAGCAGCTTGGTTACGCGTATCTCCTACGAGCAGTACTTC.

This CDR3 reads CAWSGAGDFYGSYNEQFF. DNA of the CDR3: TGTGCCTGGAGTGGAGCGGGAGATTTCTACGGCTCCTACAATGAGCAGTTCTTC. The chain links TRBV30 to TRBJ2-1; TRBD2 matches at 8 bases. Germline CDR1 reads GTSNPN; CDR2 reads SVGIG (reference sequence). The CDR3 loop spans 18 amino acids. Trimming cost V 1 base and J 0 bases; bases outside gene matches: 11.

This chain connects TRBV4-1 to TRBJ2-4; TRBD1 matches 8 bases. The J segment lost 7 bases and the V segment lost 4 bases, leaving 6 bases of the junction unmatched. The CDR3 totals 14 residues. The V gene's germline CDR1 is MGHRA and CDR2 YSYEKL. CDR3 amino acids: CASSRQGTGNIQYF. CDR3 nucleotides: TGCGCCAGCAGCCGACAGGGGACGGGGAACATTCAGTACTTC.

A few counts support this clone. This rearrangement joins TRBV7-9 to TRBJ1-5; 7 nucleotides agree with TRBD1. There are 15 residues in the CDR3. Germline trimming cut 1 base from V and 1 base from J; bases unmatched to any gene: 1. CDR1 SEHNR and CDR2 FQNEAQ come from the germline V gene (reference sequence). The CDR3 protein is CASSLGGQSNQPQHF. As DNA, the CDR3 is TGTGCCAGCAGCTTAGGGGGACAGAGCAATCAGCCCCAGCATTTT.

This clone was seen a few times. CDR3 loop: CASSINRGDHYEQYF. The CDR3 nucleotides read TGTGCCAGCTCAATAAACAGGGGTGACCACTACGAGCAGTACTTC. The V call is TRBV18, the J call TRBJ2-7; the match to TRBD1 covers 7 bases. The germline V gene encodes CDR1 KGHSH and CDR2 LQKENI. This CDR3 has 15 residues. Losses at the gene ends were 5 bases for V and 3 bases for J; bases not matched to a gene: 10. Using reference TRBV18 and TRBJ2-7 for the parts outside the CDR3, the full variable domain is NAGVMQNPRHLVRRRGQEARLRCSPMKGHSHVYWYRQLPEEGLKFMVYLQKENIIDESGMPKERFSAEFPKEGPSILRIQQVVRGDSAAYFCASSINRGDHYEQYFGPGTRLTVT.

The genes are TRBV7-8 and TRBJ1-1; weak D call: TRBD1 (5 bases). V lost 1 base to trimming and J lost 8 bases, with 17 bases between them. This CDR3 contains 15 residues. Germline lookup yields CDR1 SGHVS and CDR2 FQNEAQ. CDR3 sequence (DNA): TGTGCCAGCAGCTTAGGGTACGGGGGATTAGCCGAAGCTTTCTTT. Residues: CASSLGYGGLAEAFF.

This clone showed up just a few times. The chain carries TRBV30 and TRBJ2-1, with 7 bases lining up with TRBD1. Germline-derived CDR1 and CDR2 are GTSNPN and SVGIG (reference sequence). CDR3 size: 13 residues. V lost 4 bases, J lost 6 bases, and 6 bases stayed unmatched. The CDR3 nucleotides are TGTGCCTGGACCGGGACAGCTAGCAATGAGCAGTTCTTC. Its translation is CAWTGTASNEQFF.

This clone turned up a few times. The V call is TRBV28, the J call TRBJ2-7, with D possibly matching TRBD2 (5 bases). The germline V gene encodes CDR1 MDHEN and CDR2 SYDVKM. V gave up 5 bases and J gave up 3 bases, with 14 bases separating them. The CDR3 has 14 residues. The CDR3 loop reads CASSQYGENYEQYF. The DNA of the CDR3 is TGTGCCAGCAGTCAATACGGGGAGAACTACGAGCAGTACTTC. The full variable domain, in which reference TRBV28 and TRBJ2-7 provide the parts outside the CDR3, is DVKVTQSSRYLVKRTGEKVFLECVQDMDHENMFWYRQDPGLGLRLIYFSYDVKMKEKGDIPEGYSVSREKKERFSLILESASTNQTSMYLCASSQYGENYEQYFGPGTRLTVT.

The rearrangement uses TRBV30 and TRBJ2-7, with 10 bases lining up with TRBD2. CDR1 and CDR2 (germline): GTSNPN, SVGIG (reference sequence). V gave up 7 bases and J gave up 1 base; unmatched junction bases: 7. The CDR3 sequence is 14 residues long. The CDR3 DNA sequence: TGTGCCTACTCTTGGACTAGCGGTTCCTACGAGCAGTACTTC. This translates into CAYSWTSGSYEQYF.

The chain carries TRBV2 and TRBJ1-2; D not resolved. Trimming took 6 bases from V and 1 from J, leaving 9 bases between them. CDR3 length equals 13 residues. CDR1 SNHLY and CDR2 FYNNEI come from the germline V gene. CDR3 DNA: TGTGCCAGCAGACTCAACGTTAACTATGGCTACACCTTC. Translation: CASRLNVNYGYTF.

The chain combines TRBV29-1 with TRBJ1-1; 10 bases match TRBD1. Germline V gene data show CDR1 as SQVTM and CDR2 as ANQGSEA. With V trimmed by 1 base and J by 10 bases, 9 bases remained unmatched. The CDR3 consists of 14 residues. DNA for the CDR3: TGCAGCGTTGAAGTTCAGAGAAGGGACAGGGGAGCTTTCTTT. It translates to CSVEVQRRDRGAFF. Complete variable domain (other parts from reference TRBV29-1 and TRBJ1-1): SAVISQKPSRDICQRGTSLTIQCQVDSQVTMMFWYRQQPGQSLTLIATANQGSEATYESGFVIDKFPISRPNLTFSTLTVSNMSPEDSSIYLCSVEVQRRDRGAFFGQGTRLTVV.

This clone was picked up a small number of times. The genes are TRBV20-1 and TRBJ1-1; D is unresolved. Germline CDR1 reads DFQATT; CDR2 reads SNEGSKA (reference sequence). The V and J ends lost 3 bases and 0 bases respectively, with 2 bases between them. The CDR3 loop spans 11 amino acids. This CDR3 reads CSASLNTEAFF. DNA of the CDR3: TGCAGTGCTAGCTTGAACACTGAAGCTTTCTTT.

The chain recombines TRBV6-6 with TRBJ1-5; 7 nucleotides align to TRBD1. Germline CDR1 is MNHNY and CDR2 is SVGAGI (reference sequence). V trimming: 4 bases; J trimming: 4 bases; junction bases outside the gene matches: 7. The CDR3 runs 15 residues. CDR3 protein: CASSLQGRGNQPQHF. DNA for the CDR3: TGTGCCAGCAGTTTACAGGGGCGAGGTAATCAGCCCCAGCATTTT.

The CDR3 sequence is CASSSRIAVDTQYF. DNA of the CDR3: TGTGCCAGCAGCTCCCGGATCGCGGTAGATACGCAGTATTTT. The J gene is TRBJ2-3, the V gene TRBV9, with D hard to call. This CDR3 is built from 14 residues. With 4 bases removed from V and 5 bases from J, the gap between germline ends came to 14 bases. Germline CDR1 reads SGDLS; CDR2 reads YYNGEE.

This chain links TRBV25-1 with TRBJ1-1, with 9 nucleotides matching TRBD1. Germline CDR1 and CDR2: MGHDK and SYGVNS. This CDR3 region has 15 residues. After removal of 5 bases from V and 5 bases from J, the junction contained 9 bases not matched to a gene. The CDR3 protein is CASSPGGTGKTEAFF. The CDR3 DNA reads TGTGCCAGCAGTCCTGGAGGGACAGGGAAGACTGAAGCTTTCTTT.

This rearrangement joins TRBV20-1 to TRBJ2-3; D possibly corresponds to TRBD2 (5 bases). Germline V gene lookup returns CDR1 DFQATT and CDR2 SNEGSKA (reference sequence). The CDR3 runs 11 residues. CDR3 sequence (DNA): TGCACGTTACTTAGCGCAAATACGCAGTATTTT. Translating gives CTLLSANTQYF.

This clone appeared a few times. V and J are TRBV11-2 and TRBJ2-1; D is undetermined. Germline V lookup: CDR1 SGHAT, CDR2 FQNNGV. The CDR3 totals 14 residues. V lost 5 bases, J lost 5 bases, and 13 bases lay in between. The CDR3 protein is CASSGTRTNNEQFF. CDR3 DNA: TGTGCCAGCAGCGGTACGCGAACTAACAATGAGCAGTTCTTC. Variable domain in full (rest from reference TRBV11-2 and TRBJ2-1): EAGVAQSPRYKIIEKRQSVAFWCNPISGHATLYWYQQILGQGPKLLIQFQNNGVVDDSQLPKDRFSAERLKGVDSTLKIQPAKLEDSAVYLCASSGTRTNNEQFFGPGTRLTVL.

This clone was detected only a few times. For the CDR3, the DNA is TGTGCCAGCTCACGAGTACCGGGACAGGGGCTAGAGAATGAGCAGTTCTTC. Residues: CASSRVPGQGLENEQFF. The chain combines TRBV18 with TRBJ2-1; 10 bases align to TRBD1. The CDR3 has 17 residues. Germline values: CDR1 KGHSH, CDR2 LQKENI. J lost 7 bases, V lost 4 bases, and 13 bases had no gene match. Looking up the rest from reference TRBV18 and TRBJ2-1 gives the full variable domain: NAGVMQNPRHLVRRRGQEARLRCSPMKGHSHVYWYRQLPEEGLKFMVYLQKENIIDESGMPKERFSAEFPKEGPSILRIQQVVRGDSAAYFCASSRVPGQGLENEQFFGPGTRLTVL.

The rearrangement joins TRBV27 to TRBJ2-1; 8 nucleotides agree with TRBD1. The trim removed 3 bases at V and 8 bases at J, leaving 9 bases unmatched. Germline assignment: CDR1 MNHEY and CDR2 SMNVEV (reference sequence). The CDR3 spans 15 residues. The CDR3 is CASSFRTGNVHEQFF. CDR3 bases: TGTGCCAGCAGTTTCCGGACAGGGAATGTGCATGAGCAGTTCTTC.

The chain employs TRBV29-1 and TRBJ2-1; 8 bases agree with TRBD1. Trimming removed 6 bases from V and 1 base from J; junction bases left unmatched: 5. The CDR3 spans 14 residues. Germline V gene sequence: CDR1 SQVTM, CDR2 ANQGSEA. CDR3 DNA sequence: TGCAGCGTGCGGAGGACAGGGTCCTACAATGAGCAGTTCTTC. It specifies CSVRRTGSYNEQFF.

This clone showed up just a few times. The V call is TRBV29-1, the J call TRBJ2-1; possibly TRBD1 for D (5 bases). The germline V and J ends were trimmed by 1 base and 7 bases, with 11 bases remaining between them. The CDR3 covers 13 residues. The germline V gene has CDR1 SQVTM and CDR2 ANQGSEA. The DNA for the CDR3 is TGCAGCGTTGAAGGTATCTCAGGGAATGAGCAGTTCTTC. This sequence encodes CSVEGISGNEQFF.